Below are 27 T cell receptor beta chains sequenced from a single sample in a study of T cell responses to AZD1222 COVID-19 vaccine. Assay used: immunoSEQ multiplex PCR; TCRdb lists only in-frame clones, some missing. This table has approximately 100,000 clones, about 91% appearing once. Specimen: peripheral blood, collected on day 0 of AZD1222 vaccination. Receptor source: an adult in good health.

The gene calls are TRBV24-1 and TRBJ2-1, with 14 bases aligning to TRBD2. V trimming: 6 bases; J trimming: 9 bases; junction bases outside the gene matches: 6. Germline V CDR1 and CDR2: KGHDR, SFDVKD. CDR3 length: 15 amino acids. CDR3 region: CATSRGLAGELEQFF. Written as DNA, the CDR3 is TGTGCCACCAGTAGGGGACTAGCGGGAGAGCTTGAGCAGTTCTTC.

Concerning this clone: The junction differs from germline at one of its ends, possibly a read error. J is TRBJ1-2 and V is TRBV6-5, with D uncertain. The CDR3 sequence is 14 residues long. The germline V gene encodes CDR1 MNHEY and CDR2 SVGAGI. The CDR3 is CASSSAVGEYVYTF. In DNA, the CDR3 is TGTGCCAGCAGTTCGGCCGTGGGAGAGTATGTCTACACCTTC.

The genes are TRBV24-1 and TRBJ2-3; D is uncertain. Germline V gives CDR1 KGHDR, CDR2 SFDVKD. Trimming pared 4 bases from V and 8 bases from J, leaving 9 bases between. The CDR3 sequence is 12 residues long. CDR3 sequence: CATSEPVGTQYF. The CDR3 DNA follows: TGTGCCACCAGTGAGCCGGTGGGTACGCAGTATTTT.

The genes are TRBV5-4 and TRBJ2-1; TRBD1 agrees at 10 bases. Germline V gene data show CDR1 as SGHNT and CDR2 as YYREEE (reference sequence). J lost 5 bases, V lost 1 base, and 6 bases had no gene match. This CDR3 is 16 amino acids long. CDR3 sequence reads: CASSLRAGTGDNEQFF. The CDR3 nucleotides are TGTGCCAGCAGCTTGAGGGCCGGGACAGGGGACAATGAGCAGTTCTTC.

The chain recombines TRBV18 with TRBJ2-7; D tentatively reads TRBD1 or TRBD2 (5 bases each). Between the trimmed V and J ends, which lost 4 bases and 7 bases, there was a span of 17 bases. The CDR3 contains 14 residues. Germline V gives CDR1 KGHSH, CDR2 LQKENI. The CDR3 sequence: CASSRSRGAEEQYF. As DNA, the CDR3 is TGTGCCAGCTCACGCAGCAGAGGGGCAGAAGAGCAGTACTTC.

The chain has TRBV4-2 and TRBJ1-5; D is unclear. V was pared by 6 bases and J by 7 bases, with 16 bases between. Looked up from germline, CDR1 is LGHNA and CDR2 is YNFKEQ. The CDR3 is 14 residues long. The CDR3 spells CASSGEGLGQPQHF. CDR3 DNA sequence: TGTGCCAGCAGTGGGGAGGGCCTCGGCCAGCCCCAGCATTTT.

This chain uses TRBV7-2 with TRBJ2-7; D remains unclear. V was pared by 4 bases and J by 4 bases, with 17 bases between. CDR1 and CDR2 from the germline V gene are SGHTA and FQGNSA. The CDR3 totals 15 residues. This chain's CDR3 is CASSSKLDTRYEQYF. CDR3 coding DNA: TGTGCCAGCAGCTCTAAACTCGACACTCGATACGAGCAGTACTTC.

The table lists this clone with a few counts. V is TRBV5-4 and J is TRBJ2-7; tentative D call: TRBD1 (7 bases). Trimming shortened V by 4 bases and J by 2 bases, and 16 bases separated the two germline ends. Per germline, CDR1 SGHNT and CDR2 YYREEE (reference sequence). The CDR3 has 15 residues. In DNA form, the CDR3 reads TGTGCCAGCAGCGCCTCCTCAGGGGGGCCCTACGAGCAGTACTTC. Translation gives CASSASSGGPYEQYF.

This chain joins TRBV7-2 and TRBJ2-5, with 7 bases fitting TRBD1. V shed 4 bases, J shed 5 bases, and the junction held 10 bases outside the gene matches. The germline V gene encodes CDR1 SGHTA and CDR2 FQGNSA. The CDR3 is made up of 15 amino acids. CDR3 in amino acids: CASSSYPGGAETQYF. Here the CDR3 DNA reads TGTGCCAGCAGCTCCTACCCAGGGGGTGCGGAGACCCAGTACTTC.

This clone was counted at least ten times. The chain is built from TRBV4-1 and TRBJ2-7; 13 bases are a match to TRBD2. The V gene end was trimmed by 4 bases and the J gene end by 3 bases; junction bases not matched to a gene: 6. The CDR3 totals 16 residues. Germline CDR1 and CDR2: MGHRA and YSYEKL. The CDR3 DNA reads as TGCGCCAGCAGCCCTGTACTAGCGGGAGGGAACTACGAGCAGTACTTC. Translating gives CASSPVLAGGNYEQYF.

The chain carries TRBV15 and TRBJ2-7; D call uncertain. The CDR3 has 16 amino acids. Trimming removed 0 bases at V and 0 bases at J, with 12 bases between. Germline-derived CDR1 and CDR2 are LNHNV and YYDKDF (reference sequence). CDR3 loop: CATSRDPQSSSYEQYF. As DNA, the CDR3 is TGTGCCACCAGCAGAGATCCCCAGTCTAGCTCCTACGAGCAGTACTTC.

The CDR3 reads CASSLGTGSYEQYF. The CDR3 DNA is TGTGCCAGCAGCTTAGGGACAGGCTCCTACGAGCAGTACTTC. This chain connects TRBV7-9 to TRBJ2-7; 7 nucleotides agree with TRBD1. CDR1 is SEHNR, CDR2 FQNEAQ, per germline (reference sequence). The CDR3 has 14 residues. V shed 1 base, J shed 0 bases, and the junction held 0 bases outside the gene matches.

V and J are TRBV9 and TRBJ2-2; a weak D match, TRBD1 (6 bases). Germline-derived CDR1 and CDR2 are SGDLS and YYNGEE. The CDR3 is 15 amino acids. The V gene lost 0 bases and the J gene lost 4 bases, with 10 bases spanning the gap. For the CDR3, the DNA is TGTGCCAGCAGCGTAGCAGGGGCTGGCACCGGGGAGCTGTTTTTT. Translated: CASSVAGAGTGELFF. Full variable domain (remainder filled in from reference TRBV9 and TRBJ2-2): DSGVTQTPKHLITATGQRVTLRCSPRSGDLSVYWYQQSLDQGLQFLIQYYNGEERAKGNILERFSAQQFPDLHSELNLSSLELGDSALYFCASSVAGAGTGELFFGEGSRLTVL.

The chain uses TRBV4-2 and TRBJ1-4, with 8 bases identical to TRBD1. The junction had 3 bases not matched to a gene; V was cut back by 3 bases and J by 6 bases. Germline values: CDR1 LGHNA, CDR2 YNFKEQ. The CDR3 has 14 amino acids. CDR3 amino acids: CASSQTGADEKLFF. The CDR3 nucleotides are TGTGCCAGCAGCCAGACAGGGGCAGATGAAAAACTGTTTTTT.

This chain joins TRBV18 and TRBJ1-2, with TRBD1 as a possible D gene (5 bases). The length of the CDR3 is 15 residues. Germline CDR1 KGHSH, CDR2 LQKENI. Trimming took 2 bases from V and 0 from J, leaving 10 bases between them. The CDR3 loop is CASSPSDSPNYGYTF. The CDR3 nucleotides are TGTGCCAGCTCACCATCAGACAGCCCTAACTATGGCTACACCTTC.

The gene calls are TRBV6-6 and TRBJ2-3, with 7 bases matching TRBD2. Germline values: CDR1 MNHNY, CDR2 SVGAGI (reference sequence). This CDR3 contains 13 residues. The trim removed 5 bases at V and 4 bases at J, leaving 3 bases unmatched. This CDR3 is CASSPSGADTQYF. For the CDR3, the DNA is TGTGCCAGCAGTCCTAGCGGAGCAGATACGCAGTATTTT.

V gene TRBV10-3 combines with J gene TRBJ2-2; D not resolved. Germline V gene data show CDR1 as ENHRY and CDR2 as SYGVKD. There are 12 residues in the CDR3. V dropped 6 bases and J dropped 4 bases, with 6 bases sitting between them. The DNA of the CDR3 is TGTGCCATCAGCTTGAGCACCGGGGAGCTGTTTTTT. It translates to CAISLSTGELFF.

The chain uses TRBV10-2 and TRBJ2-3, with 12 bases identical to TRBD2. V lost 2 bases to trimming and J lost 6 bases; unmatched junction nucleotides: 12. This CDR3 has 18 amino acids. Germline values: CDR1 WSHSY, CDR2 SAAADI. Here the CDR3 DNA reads TGCGCCAGCAGTGAGGCTAGCGGGAGGGCCTCAGAATGGGATACGCAGTATTTT. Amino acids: CASSEASGRASEWDTQYF.

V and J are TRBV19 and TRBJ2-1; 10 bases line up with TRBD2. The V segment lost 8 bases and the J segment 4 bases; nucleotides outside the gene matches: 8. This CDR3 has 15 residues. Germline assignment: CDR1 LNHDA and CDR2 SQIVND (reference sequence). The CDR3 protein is CASFSGGPIYNEQFF. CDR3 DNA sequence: TGTGCCAGTTTTAGCGGGGGGCCGATTTACAATGAGCAGTTCTTC.

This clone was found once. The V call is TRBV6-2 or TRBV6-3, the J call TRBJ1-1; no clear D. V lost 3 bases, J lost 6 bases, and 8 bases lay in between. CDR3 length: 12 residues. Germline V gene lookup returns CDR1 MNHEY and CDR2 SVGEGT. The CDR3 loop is CASSYARAEAFF. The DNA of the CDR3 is TGTGCCAGCAGTTATGCCCGGGCTGAAGCTTTCTTT.

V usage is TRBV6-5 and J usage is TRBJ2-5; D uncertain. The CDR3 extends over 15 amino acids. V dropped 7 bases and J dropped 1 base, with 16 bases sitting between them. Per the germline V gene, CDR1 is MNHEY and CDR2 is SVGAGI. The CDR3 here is CASKRAQVGQETQYF. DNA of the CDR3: TGTGCCAGCAAAAGAGCCCAAGTCGGCCAAGAGACCCAGTACTTC.

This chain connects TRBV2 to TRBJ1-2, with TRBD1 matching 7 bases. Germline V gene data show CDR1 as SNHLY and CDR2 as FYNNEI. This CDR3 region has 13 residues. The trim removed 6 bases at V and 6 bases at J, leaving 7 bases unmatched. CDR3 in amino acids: CASRPGTADGYTF. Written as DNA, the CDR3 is TGTGCCAGCAGGCCCGGGACAGCGGATGGCTACACCTTC. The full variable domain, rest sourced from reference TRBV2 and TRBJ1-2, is EPEVTQTPSHQVTQMGQEVILRCVPISNHLYFYWYRQILGQKVEFLVSFYNNEISEKSEIFDDQFSVERPDGSNFTLKIRSTKLEDSAMYFCASRPGTADGYTFGSGTRLTVV.

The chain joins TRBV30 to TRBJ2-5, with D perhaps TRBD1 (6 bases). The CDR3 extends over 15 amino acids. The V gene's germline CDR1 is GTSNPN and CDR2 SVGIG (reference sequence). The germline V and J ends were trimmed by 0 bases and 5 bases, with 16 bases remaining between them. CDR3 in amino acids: CAWSVEDRSAETQYF. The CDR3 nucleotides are TGTGCCTGGAGTGTTGAGGACAGATCGGCGGAGACCCAGTACTTC.

For the CDR3, the DNA is TGTGCCAGCAGTGAACGACAGGGGCTAGATAGCAATCAGCCCCAGCATTTT. This gives the protein CASSERQGLDSNQPQHF. This rearrangement joins TRBV6-1 to TRBJ1-5, with 8 bases aligning to TRBD1. The junction had 6 bases not matched to a gene; V was cut back by 2 bases and J by 0 bases. CDR1 is MNHNS and CDR2 is SASEGT in the germline V gene. The CDR3 is 17 residues long.

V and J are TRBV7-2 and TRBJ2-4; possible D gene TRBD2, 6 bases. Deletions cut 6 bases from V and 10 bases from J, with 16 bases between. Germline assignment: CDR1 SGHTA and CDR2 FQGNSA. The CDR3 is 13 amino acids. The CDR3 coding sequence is TGTGCCAGCAGTCTAGCACTAGCCCCTATTCAGTACTTC. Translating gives CASSLALAPIQYF.

The CDR3 reads CASRTSNEQFF. CDR3 DNA: TGTGCCAGTAGGACTAGCAATGAGCAGTTCTTC. The chain has TRBV19 and TRBJ2-1; tentatively, D is TRBD2 (6 bases). Trimming removed 6 bases at V and 6 bases at J, with 6 bases between. Germline lookup yields CDR1 LNHDA and CDR2 SQIVND (reference sequence). The CDR3 covers 11 residues.

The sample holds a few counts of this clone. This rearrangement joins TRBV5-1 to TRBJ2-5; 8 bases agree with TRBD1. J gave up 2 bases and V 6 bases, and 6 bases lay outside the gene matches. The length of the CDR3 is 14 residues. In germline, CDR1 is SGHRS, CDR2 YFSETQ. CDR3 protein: CASTQGAWQETQYF. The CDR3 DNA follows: TGCGCCAGCACCCAGGGGGCATGGCAAGAGACCCAGTACTTC. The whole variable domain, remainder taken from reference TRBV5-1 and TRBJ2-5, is KAGVTQTPRYLIKTRGQQVTLSCSPISGHRSVSWYQQTPGQGLQFLFEYFSETQRNKGNFPGRFSGRQFSNSRSEMNVSTLELGDSALYLCASTQGAWQETQYFGPGTRLLVL.